Shown below are 29 T cell receptor beta chains from a single sample sequenced in a study of patients and donors after allogeneic stem cell transplantation. TCRdb re-analysed the RT-PCR reads in MiXCR, keeping a single row per CDR3 protein. In the table there are a few hundred thousand distinct CDR3 sequences, roughly two fifths of which are singletons. Sequenced material: blood, either unsorted or a sorted T cell fraction (not recorded which). The source of these receptors is a human donor who was either an allogeneic HSCT recipient or a stem cell or donor lymphocyte infusion donor (not recorded which). It is not recorded whose cells these are; they may come from a transplant donor.

The V call is TRBV2, the J call TRBJ2-3; D is unresolved. From germline, CDR1 is SNHLY and CDR2 FYNNEI. The CDR3 contains 15 residues. Trimming took off 3 bases at V and 1 base at J, with 11 bases between the two ends. CDR3: CASSEDRPRTDTQYF. The CDR3 DNA reads as TGTGCCAGCAGTGAGGACCGACCCCGCACAGATACGCAGTATTTT.

The chain joins TRBV2 to TRBJ2-7, with 7 bases fitting TRBD1. The CDR3 totals 14 residues. V dropped 5 bases and J dropped 1; count of bases not matched to a gene: 5. Per the germline V gene, CDR1 is SNHLY and CDR2 is FYNNEI. In DNA, the CDR3 is TGTGCCAGCAGTTTGATGACAGGGTCCTACGAGCAGTACTTC. This translates into CASSLMTGSYEQYF. Variable domain in full (rest from reference TRBV2 and TRBJ2-7): EPEVTQTPSHQVTQMGQEVILRCVPISNHLYFYWYRQILGQKVEFLVSFYNNEISEKSEIFDDQFSVERPDGSNFTLKIRSTKLEDSAMYFCASSLMTGSYEQYFGPGTRLTVT.

This clonotype was recorded a few times. The CDR3 nucleotides are TGTGCCACCAGTGGCTCTGGGGCGCTGAATCTGGGAGATACGCAGTATTTT. This gives the protein CATSGSGALNLGDTQYF. The V call is TRBV24-1, the J call TRBJ2-3, with a weak D call TRBD1 (5 bases). The CDR3 extends over 17 amino acids. V shed 5 bases and J shed 5 bases, with 22 bases lying between them. The germline CDR1 and CDR2 sequences are KGHDR and SFDVKD.

The chain uses TRBV12-3 or TRBV12-4 and TRBJ1-1; 7 bases are a match to TRBD1. V shed 7 bases, J shed 4 bases, and the junction held 15 bases outside the gene matches. This CDR3 spans 16 amino acids. Written as DNA, the CDR3 is TGTGCCAGCACCGGCGAGACAGGGCATTCGGCCACTGAAGCTTTCTTT. This sequence encodes CASTGETGHSATEAFF.

This chain uses TRBV20-1 with TRBJ2-6; D not certain. This CDR3 has 17 amino acids. The V gene lost 3 bases and the J gene lost 0 bases, with 15 bases spanning the gap. CDR1 and CDR2 from the germline V gene are DFQATT and SNEGSKA (reference sequence). CDR3 in DNA: TGCAGTGCTAGGCCTGGCCCTGGGAACTCTGGGGCCAACGTCCTGACTTTC. Amino acid sequence: CSARPGPGNSGANVLTF.

The rearrangement uses TRBV7-9 and TRBJ2-7; D not resolved. CDR1 and CDR2 from the germline V gene are SEHNR and FQNEAQ (reference sequence). V was trimmed by 1 base and J by 1 base, leaving 2 bases between them. The length of the CDR3 is 12 residues. CDR3 residues: CASSLVSYEQYF. DNA of the CDR3: TGTGCCAGCAGCTTAGTATCCTACGAGCAGTACTTC.

The rearrangement links TRBV7-2 to TRBJ2-1; 7 nucleotides align to TRBD2. The V gene end was trimmed by 4 bases and the J gene end by 0 bases; junction bases not matched to a gene: 12. The germline V gene has CDR1 SGHTA and CDR2 FQGNSA. This CDR3 spans 18 amino acids. The CDR3 here is CASSSPKTSSDSYNEQFF. As DNA, the CDR3 is TGTGCCAGCAGCTCACCAAAGACTAGCTCCGACTCCTACAATGAGCAGTTCTTC.

The chain carries TRBV29-1 and TRBJ2-7; the match to TRBD1 covers 7 bases. In germline, CDR1 is SQVTM, CDR2 ANQGSEA. J lost 6 bases, V lost 6 bases, and 11 bases had no gene match. The CDR3 consists of 13 residues. DNA for the CDR3: TGCAGCGTGACTCGTGACAGGGCTCTCGAGCAGTACTTC. It translates to CSVTRDRALEQYF.

The genes are TRBV7-2 and TRBJ1-2; D gene unclear. The V gene lost 5 bases and the J gene lost 2 bases, with 6 bases spanning the gap. Germline lookup yields CDR1 SGHTA and CDR2 FQGNSA. The CDR3 has 12 residues. In DNA form, the CDR3 reads TGTGCCAGCAGCACAAACAACTATGGCTACACCTTC. Its translation is CASSTNNYGYTF. Variable domain in full (rest from reference TRBV7-2 and TRBJ1-2): GAGVSQSPSNKVTEKGKDVELRCDPISGHTALYWYRQSLGQGLEFLIYFQGNSAPDKSGLPSDRFSAERTGGSVSTLTIQRTQQEDSAVYLCASSTNNYGYTFGSGTRLTVV.

The CDR3 sequence: CASSSPGQGNLGYTF. The CDR3 DNA is TGTGCCAGCAGTTCCCCCGGACAGGGTAATTTGGGCTACACCTTC. This chain connects TRBV6-6 to TRBJ1-2; 8 bases agree with TRBD1. With 4 bases clipped from V and 8 bases from J, the junction kept 12 bases outside the gene matches. This CDR3 contains 15 residues. CDR1 is MNHNY, CDR2 SVGAGI, per germline (reference sequence).

This clonotype has only a few counts. V usage is TRBV12-3 or TRBV12-4 and J usage is TRBJ1-3; TRBD1 matches 9 bases. This CDR3 is built from 16 residues. Trimming at V came to 5 bases and at J to 0 bases, leaving 5 bases not matched to a gene. In DNA, the CDR3 is TGTGCCAGCAGTCCCCGGGACAGGGTCTCTGGAAACACCATATATTTT. This translates into CASSPRDRVSGNTIYF.

The gene calls are TRBV5-6 and TRBJ1-2; 8 nucleotides align to TRBD1. CDR3 length: 16 amino acids. Germline V gene lookup returns CDR1 SGHDT and CDR2 YYEEEE. With V trimmed by 4 bases and J by 2 bases, 10 bases remained unmatched. The CDR3 protein is CASSTNTGGTNYGYTF. The DNA of the CDR3 is TGTGCCAGCAGCACCAATACAGGGGGAACCAACTATGGCTACACCTTC.

Only a few counts were recorded for this clonotype. This sequence joins TRBV6-1 and TRBJ1-2; D gene ambiguous. V was pared by 6 bases and J by 5 bases, with 10 bases between. The CDR3 is made up of 12 amino acids. In germline, CDR1 is MNHNS, CDR2 SASEGT. CDR3 amino acids: CASSPVVYGYTF. The CDR3, as DNA: TGTGCCAGCAGCCCGGTGGTGTATGGCTACACCTTC.

This clonotype was seen only a few times. The rearrangement uses TRBV12-3 or TRBV12-4 and TRBJ1-2; D gene ambiguous. Trimming took 3 bases from V and 4 from J, leaving 9 bases between them. The CDR3 runs 13 residues. In nucleotides, the CDR3 is TGTGCCAGCAGTTTCGAGGGCTTCTATGGCTACACCTTC. Protein: CASSFEGFYGYTF.

The chain has TRBV5-1 and TRBJ1-6, with D unclear. CDR1 and CDR2 from the germline V gene are SGHRS and YFSETQ. Trimming left V 2 bases short and J 13 bases short, with 13 bases between. The CDR3 is 13 amino acids. In DNA form, the CDR3 reads TGCGCCAGCAGCTTTGGCTTGGAAACCCCCCTCCACTTT. It codes for CASSFGLETPLHF.

This clonotype was seen repeatedly, ten times or more. The rearrangement joins TRBV5-1 to TRBJ1-1; D unclear. Germline CDR1 and CDR2: SGHRS and YFSETQ. The CDR3 loop spans 14 amino acids. The V end was cut by 0 bases, the J end by 1 base, with 7 bases between. Here the CDR3 DNA reads TGCGCCAGCAGCTTGGGACCTCCGAACACTGAAGCTTTCTTT. Its protein is CASSLGPPNTEAFF.

This chain joins TRBV29-1 and TRBJ2-6; D is tentatively TRBD1 or TRBD2 (5 bases each). Germline V gene lookup returns CDR1 SQVTM and CDR2 ANQGSEA. The CDR3 runs to 19 residues. V was trimmed by 4 bases and J by 0 bases, leaving 22 bases between them. DNA for the CDR3: TGCAGCGTTGGGGAAATTGGGGGTTCAGCTAACTCTGGGGCCAACGTCCTGACTTTC. Encoded protein: CSVGEIGGSANSGANVLTF.

There are a few counts of this clonotype. The chain joins TRBV20-1 to TRBJ1-1, with 7 bases identical to TRBD1. CDR1 is DFQATT and CDR2 is SNEGSKA in the germline V gene (reference sequence). This CDR3 has 14 amino acids. Germline trimming cut 2 bases from V and 0 bases from J; bases unmatched to any gene: 3. CDR3 sequence (DNA): TGCAGTGCTAGAAAGGGGGCCCTGAACACTGAAGCTTTCTTT. This gives the protein CSARKGALNTEAFF.

The chain joins TRBV5-1 to TRBJ1-1, with TRBD1 identical over 8 bases. CDR3 length: 15 amino acids. CDR1 SGHRS and CDR2 YFSETQ come from the germline V gene. V was clipped by 4 bases and J by 1 base; unmatched bases: 6. The DNA for the CDR3 is TGCGCCAGCAGCCTAGACAGGGGCAGGAACACTGAAGCTTTCTTT. Its protein product is CASSLDRGRNTEAFF.

This clonotype was picked up a small number of times. An end of the junction does not agree with germline; a read error may underlie this. The genes are TRBV28 and TRBJ1-4; tentatively, D is TRBD1 (5 bases). The CDR3 totals 17 residues. CDR1 MDHEN and CDR2 SYDVKM come from the germline V gene. The CDR3 is CASRLWPAGGDNEKLFF. CDR3 nucleotide sequence: TGTGCCAGCAGGTTATGGCCGGCGGGGGGGGATAATGAAAAACTGTTTTTT.

The chain recombines TRBV5-1 with TRBJ1-5; a weak D match, TRBD1 (5 bases). V lost 0 bases and J lost 7, with 14 bases in between. CDR1 is SGHRS and CDR2 is YFSETQ in the germline V gene. The CDR3 covers 15 residues. The CDR3 nucleotides read TGCGCCAGCAGCTTGGTAGCAGGGATGGGGCAGCCCCAGCATTTT. The encoded protein is CASSLVAGMGQPQHF.

V gene TRBV20-1 combines with J gene TRBJ2-7; tentative D call: TRBD2 (7 bases). Germline V gives CDR1 DFQATT, CDR2 SNEGSKA (reference sequence). Trimming pared 6 bases from V and 1 base from J, leaving 19 bases between. This CDR3 contains 15 residues. CDR3 bases: TGCAGTGCCGCGCGGGGGCAGCCGAGGTCCTACGAGCAGTACTTC. Protein: CSAARGQPRSYEQYF.

The chain employs TRBV6-2 or TRBV6-3 and TRBJ1-5; the D is unclear. Looked up from germline, CDR1 is MNHEY and CDR2 is SVGEGT. Trimming removed 6 bases from V and 3 bases from J, with 12 bases in between. The CDR3 sequence is 14 residues long. For the CDR3, the DNA is TGTGCCAGCAGGGTAAGCGGGATCAATCAGCCCCAGCATTTT. Protein sequence: CASRVSGINQPQHF.

This clonotype has just a few counts. The J gene is TRBJ2-7, the V gene TRBV12-3 or TRBV12-4; D perhaps matches TRBD2 (6 bases). Trimming left V 5 bases short and J 4 bases short, with 15 bases between. This CDR3 has 14 amino acids. DNA for the CDR3: TGTGCCAGCAGTCCCGGGACCGGGAGATACGAGCAGTACTTC. Translated, it gives CASSPGTGRYEQYF.

This clonotype was found a few times. The CDR3: CSASTGGMNTEAFF. CDR3 bases: TGCAGCGCATCGACAGGGGGTATGAACACTGAAGCTTTCTTT. V and J are TRBV29-1 and TRBJ1-1, with 9 bases identical to TRBD1. With 7 bases clipped from V and 0 bases from J, the junction kept 6 bases outside the gene matches. The CDR3 length is 14 residues. Germline-derived CDR1 and CDR2 are SQVTM and ANQGSEA.

V is TRBV6-6 and J is TRBJ1-5, with TRBD1 as a possible D gene (5 bases). From germline, CDR1 is MNHNY and CDR2 SVGAGI (reference sequence). There are 13 residues in the CDR3. For the CDR3, the DNA is TGTGACCCAGAGGACAACAGCAATCAGCCCCAGCATTTT. This encodes CDPEDNSNQPQHF.

This rearrangement joins TRBV28 to TRBJ2-5, with D possibly called TRBD1 or TRBD2 (6 bases each). The CDR3 consists of 14 residues. V was pared by 1 base and J by 5 bases, with 11 bases between. The V gene's germline CDR1 is MDHEN and CDR2 SYDVKM. CDR3 residues: CASSLFGGRETQYF. The CDR3 nucleotides are TGTGCCAGCAGTTTATTCGGGGGCCGGGAGACCCAGTACTTC.

V gene TRBV20-1 combines with J gene TRBJ2-2; 7 bases align to TRBD1. The germline V gene encodes CDR1 DFQATT and CDR2 SNEGSKA (reference sequence). V shed 5 bases, J shed 0 bases, and the junction held 6 bases outside the gene matches. This CDR3 is 15 amino acids long. The CDR3, as DNA: TGCAGTGCTCTTCCGGACAGGACGAACACCGGGGAGCTGTTTTTT. It specifies CSALPDRTNTGELFF.

This clonotype has a handful of counts. The chain joins TRBV20-1 to TRBJ1-5; D uncertain. Trimming pared 6 bases from V and 6 bases from J, leaving 21 bases between. CDR1 DFQATT and CDR2 SNEGSKA come from the germline V gene (reference sequence). CDR3 length equals 15 residues. CDR3 in DNA: TGCAGTGCCTCGAACGGGGAGAAGGTTAGTCAGCCCCAGCATTTT. Amino acid sequence: CSASNGEKVSQPQHF.